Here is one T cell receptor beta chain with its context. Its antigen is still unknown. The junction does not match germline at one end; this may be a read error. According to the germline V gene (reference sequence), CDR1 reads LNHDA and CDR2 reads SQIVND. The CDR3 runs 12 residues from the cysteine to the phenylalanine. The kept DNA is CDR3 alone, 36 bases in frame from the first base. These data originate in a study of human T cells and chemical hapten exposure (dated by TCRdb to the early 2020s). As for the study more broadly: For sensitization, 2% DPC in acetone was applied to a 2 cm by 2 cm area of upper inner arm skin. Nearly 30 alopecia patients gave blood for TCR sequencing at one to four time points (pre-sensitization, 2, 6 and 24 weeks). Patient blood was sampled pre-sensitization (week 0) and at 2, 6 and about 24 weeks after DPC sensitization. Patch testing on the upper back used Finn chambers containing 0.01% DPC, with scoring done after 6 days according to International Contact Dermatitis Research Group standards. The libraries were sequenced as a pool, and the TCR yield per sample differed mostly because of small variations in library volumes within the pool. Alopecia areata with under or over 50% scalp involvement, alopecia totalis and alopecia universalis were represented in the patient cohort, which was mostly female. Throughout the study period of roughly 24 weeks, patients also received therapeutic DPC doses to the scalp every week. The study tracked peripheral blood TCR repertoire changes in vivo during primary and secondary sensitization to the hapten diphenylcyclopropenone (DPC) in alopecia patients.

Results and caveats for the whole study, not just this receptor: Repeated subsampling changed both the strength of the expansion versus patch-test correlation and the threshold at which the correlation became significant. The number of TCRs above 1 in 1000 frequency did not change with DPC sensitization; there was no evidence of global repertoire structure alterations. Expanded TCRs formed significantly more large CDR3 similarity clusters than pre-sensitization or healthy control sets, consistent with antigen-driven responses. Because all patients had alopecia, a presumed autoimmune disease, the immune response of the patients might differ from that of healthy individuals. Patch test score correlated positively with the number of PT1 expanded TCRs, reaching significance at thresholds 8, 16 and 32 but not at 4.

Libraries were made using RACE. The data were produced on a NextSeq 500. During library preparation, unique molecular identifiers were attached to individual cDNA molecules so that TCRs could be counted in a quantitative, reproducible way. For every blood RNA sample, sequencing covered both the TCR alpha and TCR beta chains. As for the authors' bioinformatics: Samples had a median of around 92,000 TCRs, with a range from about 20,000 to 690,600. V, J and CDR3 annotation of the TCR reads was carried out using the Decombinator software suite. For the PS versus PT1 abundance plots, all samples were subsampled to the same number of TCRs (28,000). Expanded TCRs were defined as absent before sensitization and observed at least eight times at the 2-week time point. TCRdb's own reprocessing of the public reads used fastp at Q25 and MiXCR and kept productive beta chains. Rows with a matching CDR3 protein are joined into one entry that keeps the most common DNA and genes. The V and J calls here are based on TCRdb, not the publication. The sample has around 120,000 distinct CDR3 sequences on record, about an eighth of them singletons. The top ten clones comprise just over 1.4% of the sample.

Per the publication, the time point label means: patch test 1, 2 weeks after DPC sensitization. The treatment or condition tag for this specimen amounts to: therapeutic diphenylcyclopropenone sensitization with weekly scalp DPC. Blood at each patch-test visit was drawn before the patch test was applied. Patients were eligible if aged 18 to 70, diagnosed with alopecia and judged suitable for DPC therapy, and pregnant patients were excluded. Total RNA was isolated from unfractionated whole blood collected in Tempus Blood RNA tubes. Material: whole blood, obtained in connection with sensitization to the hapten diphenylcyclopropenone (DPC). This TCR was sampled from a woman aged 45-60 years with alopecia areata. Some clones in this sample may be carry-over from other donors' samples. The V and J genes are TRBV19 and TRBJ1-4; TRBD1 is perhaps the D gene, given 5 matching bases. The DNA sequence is TGTGCCAGTAGTGCCCGACAGACGGACGTTGCATTT. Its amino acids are CASSARQTDVAF.